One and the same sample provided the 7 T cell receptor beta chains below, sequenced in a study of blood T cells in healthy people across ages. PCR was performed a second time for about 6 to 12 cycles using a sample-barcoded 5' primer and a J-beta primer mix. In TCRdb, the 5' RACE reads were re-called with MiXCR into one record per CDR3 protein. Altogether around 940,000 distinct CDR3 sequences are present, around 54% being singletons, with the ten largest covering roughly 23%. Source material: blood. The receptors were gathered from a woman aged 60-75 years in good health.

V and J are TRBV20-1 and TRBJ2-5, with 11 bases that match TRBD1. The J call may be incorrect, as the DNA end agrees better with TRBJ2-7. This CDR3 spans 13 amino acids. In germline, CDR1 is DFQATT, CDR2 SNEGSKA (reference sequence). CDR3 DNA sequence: TGCAGTGCCGCGGACAGGGGGCTTGGCGAGCAGTACTTC. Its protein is CSAADRGLGEQYF.

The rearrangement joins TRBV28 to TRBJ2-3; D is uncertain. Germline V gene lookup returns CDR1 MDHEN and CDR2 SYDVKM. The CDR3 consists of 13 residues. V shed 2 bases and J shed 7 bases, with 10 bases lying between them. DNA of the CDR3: TGTGCCAGCAGTTTAAATTCCTTCTATACGCAGTATTTT. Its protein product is CASSLNSFYTQYF.

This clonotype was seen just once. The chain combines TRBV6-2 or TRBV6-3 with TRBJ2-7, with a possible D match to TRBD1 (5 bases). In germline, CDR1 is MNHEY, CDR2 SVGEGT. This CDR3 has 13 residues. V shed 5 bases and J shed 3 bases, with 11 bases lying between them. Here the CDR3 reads CASSRGYYYEQYF. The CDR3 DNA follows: TGTGCCAGCAGTAGGGGTTATTACTACGAGCAGTACTTC.

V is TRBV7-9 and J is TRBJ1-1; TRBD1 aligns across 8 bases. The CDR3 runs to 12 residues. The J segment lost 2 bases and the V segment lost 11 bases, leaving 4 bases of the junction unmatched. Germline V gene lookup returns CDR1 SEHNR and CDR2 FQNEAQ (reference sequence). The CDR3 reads CAAGQVNTEAFF. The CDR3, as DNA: TGTGCCGCGGGACAGGTTAACACTGAAGCTTTCTTT.

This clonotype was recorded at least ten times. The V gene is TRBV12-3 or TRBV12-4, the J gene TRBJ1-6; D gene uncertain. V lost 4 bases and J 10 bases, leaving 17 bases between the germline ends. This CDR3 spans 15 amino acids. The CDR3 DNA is TGTGCCAGCAGTTCAGGAGGACTCCCGGGGTCACCCCTCCACTTT. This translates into CASSSGGLPGSPLHF.

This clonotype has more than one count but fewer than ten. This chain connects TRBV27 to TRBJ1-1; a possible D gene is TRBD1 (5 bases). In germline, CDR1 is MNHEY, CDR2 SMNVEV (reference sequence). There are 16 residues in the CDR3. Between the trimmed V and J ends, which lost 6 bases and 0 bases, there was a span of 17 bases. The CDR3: CASRRTGGGVNTEAFF. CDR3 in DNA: TGTGCCAGCAGACGAACGGGGGGAGGTGTGAACACTGAAGCTTTCTTT.

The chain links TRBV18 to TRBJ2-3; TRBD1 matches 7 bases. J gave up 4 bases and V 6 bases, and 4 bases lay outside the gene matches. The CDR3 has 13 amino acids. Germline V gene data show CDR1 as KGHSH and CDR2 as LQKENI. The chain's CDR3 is CASSAGQADTQYF. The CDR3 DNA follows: TGTGCCAGCTCCGCTGGACAGGCAGATACGCAGTATTTT.